A selection of T cell receptor beta chains follows, all from one sample in a study of OX40 agonist ivuxolimab in advanced cancers. TCRdb's copy holds only in-frame clones and misses some; the assay was immunoSEQ multiplex PCR. The sample has about 69,000 clones; about nine tenths are singletons. The material was CD4+ or CD8+ T cells sorted from blood, obtained in a trial of the OX40 agonist ivuxolimab. Receptor source: an adult with an advanced solid tumor such as melanoma, head and neck, liver or kidney cancer. CDR3s include the opening cysteine and the closing phenylalanine or tryptophan. The D gene is left open where the match is weak. Clone size is stated in some rows and not others, as once, few, many or a class when expanded.

V gene: TRBV9; D gene: NA; clone size: NA; J gene: TRBJ2-1; CDR3 DNA: TGTGCCAGCAGCCCAAATCCCCATGAGCAGTTCTTC; CDR3 protein: CASSPNPHEQFF
V gene: TRBV5-5; D gene: NA; clone size: NA; J gene: TRBJ1-4; CDR3 DNA: TGTGCCAGCTTAGACGTAAAGAGCCTCGGGGGTAATGAAAAACTGTTTTTT; CDR3 protein: CASLDVKSLGGNEKLFF
V gene: TRBV29-1; D gene: TRBD2; clone size: few; J gene: TRBJ2-3; CDR3 DNA: TGCAGCTCCCAATCGTTACTAGCGGGGTCAGATACGCAGTATTTT; CDR3 protein: CSSQSLLAGSDTQYF
V gene: TRBV18; D gene: NA; clone size: NA; J gene: TRBJ2-5; CDR3 DNA: TGTGCCAGCTCACAGCAAGAGACCCAGTACTTC; CDR3 protein: CASSQQETQYF
V gene: TRBV5-1; D gene: NA; clone size: NA; J gene: TRBJ2-3; CDR3 DNA: TGCGCCAGCAGCTTGGGGAGGTCGGGAGATACGCAGTATTTT; CDR3 protein: CASSLGRSGDTQYF
V gene: TRBV19; D gene: TRBD1; clone size: few; J gene: TRBJ1-6; CDR3 DNA: TGTGCCAGTAGTCCCGACAGGGGTTCACCCCTCCACTTT; CDR3 protein: CASSPDRGSPLHF
V gene: TRBV2; D gene: NA; clone size: NA; J gene: TRBJ1-2; CDR3 DNA: TGTGCCAGCAGTGAATTAGTGGGGCTTTCTAACTATGGCTACACCTTC; CDR3 protein: CASSELVGLSNYGYTF
V gene: TRBV6-5; D gene: TRBD2; clone size: NA; J gene: TRBJ2-1; CDR3 DNA: TGTGCCAGCAGTCTGACTAGCGGGAGGGCAGATGAGCAGTTCTTC; CDR3 protein: CASSLTSGRADEQFF
V gene: TRBV14; D gene: NA; clone size: NA; J gene: TRBJ1-1; CDR3 DNA: TGTGCCAGCAGCCAACCTGGAATGAACACTGAAGCTTTCTTT; CDR3 protein: CASSQPGMNTEAFF
V gene: TRBV5-1; D gene: NA; clone size: NA; J gene: TRBJ2-2; CDR3 DNA: TGCGCCAGCACCCGGGACTTAACCACCGGGGAGCTGTTTTTT; CDR3 protein: CASTRDLTTGELFF
V gene: TRBV19; D gene: NA; clone size: NA; J gene: TRBJ2-2; CDR3 DNA: TGTGCCAGTAGTATTTTAGCCGGGGAGCTGTTTTTT; CDR3 protein: CASSILAGELFF
V gene: TRBV7-9; D gene: TRBD2; clone size: NA; J gene: TRBJ2-1; CDR3 DNA: TGTGCCAGCAGCGGGGGAGGGCCGTACAATGAGCAGTTCTTC; CDR3 protein: CASSGGGPYNEQFF
V gene: TRBV6-6; D gene: TRBD1; clone size: NA; J gene: TRBJ1-1; CDR3 DNA: TGTGCCAGCAGTAGAGACAGGGGGAACACTGAAGCTTTCTTT; CDR3 protein: CASSRDRGNTEAFF
V gene: TRBV11-3; D gene: TRBD2; clone size: NA; J gene: TRBJ2-6; CDR3 DNA: TGTGCCAGCAGCCACCCGGGACTAGGGGTCTCTGGGGCCAACGTCCTGACTTTC; CDR3 protein: CASSHPGLGVSGANVLTF
V gene: TRBV27; D gene: NA; clone size: NA; J gene: TRBJ2-2; CDR3 DNA: TGTGCCAGCAGTTCTCGCGTCGACCGGCGGGGCACCGGGGAGCTGTTTTTT; CDR3 protein: CASSSRVDRRGTGELFF
V gene: TRBV28; D gene: NA; clone size: NA; J gene: TRBJ2-7; CDR3 DNA: TGTGCCAGCAAAAAGGGGACCTACGAGCAGTACTTC; CDR3 protein: CASKKGTYEQYF
V gene: TRBV28; D gene: NA; clone size: NA; J gene: TRBJ1-2; CDR3 DNA: TGTGCCACCCGGAACTATGGCTACACCTTC; CDR3 protein: CATRNYGYTF
V gene: TRBV18; D gene: TRBD1; clone size: NA; J gene: TRBJ1-2; CDR3 DNA: TGTGCCAGCTCAGAGACAGGGGGCAGATATGGCTACACCTTC; CDR3 protein: CASSETGGRYGYTF
V gene: TRBV19; D gene: NA; clone size: once; J gene: TRBJ2-1; CDR3 DNA: TGTGCCAGTAGTATAAGCAATGAGCAGTTCTTC; CDR3 protein: CASSISNEQFF
V gene: TRBV4-2; D gene: NA; clone size: NA; J gene: TRBJ2-7; CDR3 DNA: TGTGCCAGCAGCCAAGAACGGATCTCCTACGAGCAGTACTTC; CDR3 protein: CASSQERISYEQYF
V gene: TRBV4-2; D gene: TRBD1; clone size: NA; J gene: TRBJ2-7; CDR3 DNA: TGTGCCAGCAGCCAACAGGGGGCGCTTGGGGCCGAGCAGTACTTC; CDR3 protein: CASSQQGALGAEQYF
V gene: TRBV7-2; D gene: NA; clone size: NA; J gene: TRBJ2-7; CDR3 DNA: TGTGCCTGGGGGAGCTCCTACGAGCAGTACTTC; CDR3 protein: CAWGSSYEQYF
V gene: TRBV4-1; D gene: TRBD1; clone size: NA; J gene: TRBJ2-7; CDR3 DNA: TGCGCCAGCAGCCAAGAAGGCCAGGGGGCCTACGAGCAGTACTTC; CDR3 protein: CASSQEGQGAYEQYF
V gene: TRBV15; D gene: NA; clone size: once; J gene: TRBJ2-3; CDR3 DNA: TGTGCCACCAGCAGAGCCGGAGAAATCAGAGATACGCAGTATTTT; CDR3 protein: CATSRAGEIRDTQYF